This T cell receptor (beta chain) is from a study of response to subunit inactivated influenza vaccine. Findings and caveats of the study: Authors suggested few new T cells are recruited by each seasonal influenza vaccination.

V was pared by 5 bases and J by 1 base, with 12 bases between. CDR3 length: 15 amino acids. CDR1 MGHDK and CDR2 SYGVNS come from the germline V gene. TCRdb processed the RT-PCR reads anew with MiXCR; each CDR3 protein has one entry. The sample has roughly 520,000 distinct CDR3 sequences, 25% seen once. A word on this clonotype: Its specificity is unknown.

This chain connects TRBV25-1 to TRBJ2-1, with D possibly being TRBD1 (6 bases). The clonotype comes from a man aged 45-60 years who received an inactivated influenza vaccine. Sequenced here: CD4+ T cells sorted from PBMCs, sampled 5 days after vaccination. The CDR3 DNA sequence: TGTGCCAGCAGTAAACGGACAGTTTCCTACAATGAGCAGTTCTTC. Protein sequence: CASSKRTVSYNEQFF. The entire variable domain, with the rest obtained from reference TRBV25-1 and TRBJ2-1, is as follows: EADIYQTPRYLVIGTGKKITLECSQTMGHDKMYWYQQDPGMELHLIHYSYGVNSTEKGDLSSESTVSRIRTEHFPLTLESARPSHTSQYLCASSKRTVSYNEQFFGPGTRLTVL.